This TCR beta chain was documented in a study of PD-L1 blockade in urothelial cancer. About the study: About 90% of the roughly 29 patients were men with bladder-origin urothelial cancer.

With regard to this clone: Antigen unknown.

CDR3 length: 17 amino acids. V shed 4 bases and J 5 bases; nucleotides not matched to a gene: 8. Germline loops: CDR1 MDHEN, CDR2 SYDVKM. Study findings and constraints: Below-median pretreatment blood TCR clonality predicted better survival. Tumor-linked clones in blood grew more by 3 weeks in durable-benefit patients.

The protocol was immunoSEQ multiplex PCR, while the TCRdb copy is restricted to in-frame clones and leaves out a portion. The table records around 40,000 clones, around 80% of them present only once. The receptor's source is a man aged 60 to 69 with urothelial cancer. This sequence joins TRBV28 and TRBJ2-3; 14 bases match TRBD2. The input for sequencing was PBMCs, taken around atezolizumab (anti-PD-L1) treatment. For the CDR3, the DNA is TGTGCCAGCAGTTCAGGGACTAGCGGGGGAGGGATAGATACGCAGTATTTT. Protein product: CASSSGTSGGGIDTQYF.